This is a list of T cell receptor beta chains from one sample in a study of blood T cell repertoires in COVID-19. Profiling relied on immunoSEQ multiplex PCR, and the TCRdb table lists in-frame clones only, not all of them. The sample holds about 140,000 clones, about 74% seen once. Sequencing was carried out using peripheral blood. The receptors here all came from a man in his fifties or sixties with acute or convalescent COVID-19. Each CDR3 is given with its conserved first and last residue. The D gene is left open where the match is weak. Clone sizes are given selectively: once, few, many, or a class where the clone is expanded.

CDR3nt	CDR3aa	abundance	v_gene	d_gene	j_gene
TGCGCCAGCAGCAGCGGGGTCGGCTATGGCTACACCTTC	CASSSGVGYGYTF	.	TRBV5-1	.	TRBJ1-2
TGTGCCAGCAGTGGAGGTGGGGGGGACAATGAGCAGTTCTTC	CASSGGGGDNEQFF	.	TRBV2	TRBD2	TRBJ2-1
TGCGCCAGCAGCTCAGGAGGTGTATATGGCTACACCTTC	CASSSGGVYGYTF	.	TRBV5-1	.	TRBJ1-2
TGTGCCAGCAGTTCTTTACGGGATGAGCAGTTCTTC	CASSSLRDEQFF	.	TRBV6-2/TRBV6-3	.	TRBJ2-1
TGCGCCAGCAGTGAGTCACAGGGGATCCTCGTGACAGATACGCAGTATTTT	CASSESQGILVTDTQYF	.	TRBV10-1	TRBD1	TRBJ2-3
TGTGCCAGCACCGGGGGACAGAATAATTCACCCCTCCACTTT	CASTGGQNNSPLHF	.	TRBV6-5	TRBD1	TRBJ1-6
TGTGCCAGTAGTATGATGCCCGGGGAGGGTGCTAACTATGGCTACACCTTC	CASSMMPGEGANYGYTF	.	TRBV19	.	TRBJ1-2
TGTGCCAGCAGCAAACCAGGATGGACTAGCCTAGGCACCGGGGAGCTGTTTTTT	CASSKPGWTSLGTGELFF	.	TRBV5-4	TRBD2	TRBJ2-2
TGTGCCAGCAGCCAAGTGCGCCATGAAAAACTGTTTTTT	CASSQVRHEKLFF	few	TRBV14	.	TRBJ1-4
TGCGCCAGCAGCGAGGGGACTAGCGTATCCTACGAGCAGTACTTC	CASSEGTSVSYEQYF	.	TRBV5-1	TRBD2	TRBJ2-7
TGTGCCAGCACGAGCTCTGGAAACACCATATATTTT	CASTSSGNTIYF	.	TRBV25-1	.	TRBJ1-3
TGTGCCAGCAGCGAAGGGGCAGGGGTCAGCTACGAGCAGTACTTC	CASSEGAGVSYEQYF	once	TRBV7-9	.	TRBJ2-7
TGTGCCAGCAGCGGGACAGGGGGTCCCAATGAGCAGTTCTTC	CASSGTGGPNEQFF	few	TRBV9	TRBD1	TRBJ2-1
TGTGCCTGGGGAACAGGACTAGACACAGATACGCAGTATTTT	CAWGTGLDTDTQYF	once	TRBV30	TRBD2	TRBJ2-3
TGTGCCAGCAGCGCGGGAGGTAGTTTCAATCAGCCCCAGCATTTT	CASSAGGSFNQPQHF	few	TRBV9	.	TRBJ1-5
TGCAGCGTCGGAGGACAGGGGGTACAAGAGACCCAGTACTTC	CSVGGQGVQETQYF	many	TRBV29-1	TRBD1	TRBJ2-5
TGTGCTGGGAGCCGCCACATAGTCGTTCCCCACCAAGAGACCCAGTACTTC	CAGSRHIVVPHQETQYF	.	TRBV24-1	.	TRBJ2-5
TGTGCCAGAACCGACAGGGATACCAAAACTGGCTACACCTTC	CARTDRDTKTGYTF	few	TRBV6-4	TRBD1	TRBJ1-2
TGTGCCAGCAGCCGGCAGACTGAAGCTTTCTTT	CASSRQTEAFF	.	TRBV3-1/TRBV3-2	.	TRBJ1-1
TGTGCCAGCAGTTTGGGGCAGGGGACTAATGAAAAACTGTTTTTT	CASSLGQGTNEKLFF	.	TRBV28	.	TRBJ1-4
TGTGCCAGCAGCCTTAGCCGGGAGACCCAGTACTTC	CASSLSRETQYF	.	TRBV12-3/TRBV12-4	.	TRBJ2-5
TGTGTCGAACAAAACACAGGGAAAATATCTGGAAACACCATATATTTT	CVEQNTGKISGNTIYF	.	TRBV27	.	TRBJ1-3
TGTGCCAGCAGCTTAGGAGGGGGCATCACTGAAGCTTTCTTT	CASSLGGGITEAFF	.	TRBV11-1	TRBD1	TRBJ1-1
TGTGCCAGTAGTATAGAAGGGGTCTCTAATGAAAAACTGTTTTTT	CASSIEGVSNEKLFF	.	TRBV19	.	TRBJ1-4
TGTGCCAGCAGCCAAGCAGGGGGTTTGAACTATGGCTACACCTTC	CASSQAGGLNYGYTF	.	TRBV4-2	TRBD1	TRBJ1-2
TGTGCCAGCAGCTTCCTCACTGAAGCTTTCTTT	CASSFLTEAFF	few	TRBV7-2	.	TRBJ1-1
TGTGCCAGCAGTTCGTCCACTCCGGGGGGGTCGGAGACCCAGTACTTC	CASSSSTPGGSETQYF	.	TRBV28	TRBD2	TRBJ2-5
TGTGCCACCGGACAGGGACGGAACACTGAAGCTTTCTTT	CATGQGRNTEAFF	.	TRBV27	TRBD1	TRBJ1-1
TGTGCCAGCAGTCGGCCGGGGAGGGCCCAGCATTTC	CASSRPGRAQHF	once	TRBV6-5	.	TRBJ1-5
TGTGCCAGCAGTTTAGATAGCGGAGATACGCAGTATTTT	CASSLDSGDTQYF	medium-sized	TRBV12-3/TRBV12-4	.	TRBJ2-3
TGTGCCAGCAGCGTCCTACAGGGGGCAGGCTACACCTTC	CASSVLQGAGYTF	.	TRBV6-5	TRBD1	TRBJ1-2
TGTGCCAGCACCGAGACCGGGGGTCGTTCACCCCTCCACTTT	CASTETGGRSPLHF	.	TRBV6-5	.	TRBJ1-6
TGTGCCAGCCGCCGACAGGGGGCCACTGAAGCTTTCTTT	CASRRQGATEAFF	.	TRBV3-1/TRBV3-2	TRBD1	TRBJ1-1
TGTGCCAGCAGCCCAGGGGACCTGGGGGAGACCCAGTACTTC	CASSPGDLGETQYF	.	TRBV3-1/TRBV3-2	.	TRBJ2-5
TGTGCCAGCAAGCAGGGATCAACTAATGAAAAACTGTTTTTT	CASKQGSTNEKLFF	.	TRBV2	.	TRBJ1-4
TGTGCCTGGAGATCTAGCGGGAGCTCCTACGAGCAGTACTTC	CAWRSSGSSYEQYF	.	TRBV30	TRBD2	TRBJ2-7
TGTGCCTCCGCCACAGGGGCGCCCACCCAGTACTTC	CASATGAPTQYF	.	TRBV12-3/TRBV12-4	TRBD1	TRBJ2-5
TGCAGTGCTAGTAATTTACGGGAGCGGGGGGTGTCTGATACGCAGTATTTT	CSASNLRERGVSDTQYF	.	TRBV20-1	TRBD2	TRBJ2-3
TGTGCCAGCACCATCAACCGGGGTTCTGGGGCCAACGTCCTGACTTTC	CASTINRGSGANVLTF	few	TRBV11-2	.	TRBJ2-6
TGTGCCAGCAGTGAAATTGGCGAGACCCAGTACTTC	CASSEIGETQYF	.	TRBV6-1	.	TRBJ2-5
TGCGCCAGCAGCTTTCCCGGGGAAGAAGGCTACACCTTC	CASSFPGEEGYTF	.	TRBV5-1	.	TRBJ1-2
TGTGCCAGCAGCCAAGTTGGCAGTGATAACTATGGCTACACCTTC	CASSQVGSDNYGYTF	once	TRBV14	.	TRBJ1-2
TGCGCCAGCACCGCGCGGGCGGGAAGAGAGGGCTACACCTTC	CASTARAGREGYTF	.	TRBV5-1	.	TRBJ1-2
TGCGCCAGCAGCTTGGGCACAAACCCAACTAATGAAAAACTGTTTTTT	CASSLGTNPTNEKLFF	.	TRBV5-1	.	TRBJ1-4
TGTGCCAGCAGTGGGGGGGCACCCCTCCACTTT	CASSGGAPLHF	.	TRBV25-1	.	TRBJ1-6
TGTGCCAGCAGTTGGAGGGGACCCTACAATGAGCAGTTCTTC	CASSWRGPYNEQFF	.	TRBV6-5	.	TRBJ2-1
TGTGCCAGCAGTTGGGTAGGGCGGGCGCAAGAGACCCAGTACTTC	CASSWVGRAQETQYF	.	TRBV6-5	.	TRBJ2-5
TGCAGTGCTAGCGATGGCTACACCTTC	CSASDGYTF	.	TRBV20-1	.	TRBJ1-2
TGCGCCAGCAGCCCGGCGGGAAGGCAGACCTATGGCTACACCTTC	CASSPAGRQTYGYTF	.	TRBV5-1	.	TRBJ1-2
TGTGCCAGCAGCTTGCTAGCGGGGGGGGAAGAGACCCAGTACTTC	CASSLLAGGEETQYF	.	TRBV5-6	TRBD2	TRBJ2-5
TGTGCCAGCAGTCAGGGACTCACTGAAGCTTTCTTT	CASSQGLTEAFF	.	TRBV3-1/TRBV3-2	.	TRBJ1-1
TGCAGTGCTAGTGACGTTCAAGAGACCCAGTACTTC	CSASDVQETQYF	.	TRBV20-1	.	TRBJ2-5
TGTGCCAGCAGCTTACCAGGGGCCGGGGGGACTGAAGCTTTCTTT	CASSLPGAGGTEAFF	.	TRBV11-2	.	TRBJ1-1
TGTGCCAGTGCAACAGGGAGCCATGAGCCCCAGCATTTT	CASATGSHEPQHF	.	TRBV19	.	TRBJ1-5
TGTGCCAGCAGCTTGGTGCAACAGGGCGAGACCCAGTACTTC	CASSLVQQGETQYF	.	TRBV5-6	.	TRBJ2-5